The sequence of this TCR beta chain was determined in a study of blood T cell repertoires in COVID-19. Using immunoSEQ multiplex PCR, the repertoire was profiled, and TCRdb retains in-frame clones only, with some absent. Of some 250,000 clones detected, approximately 77% appear once; the ten largest clones hold approximately 3.1%. This clone was found once. CDR3 size: 12 residues. Trimming removed 6 bases from V and 6 bases from J; junction bases left unmatched: 2. In germline, CDR1 is MNHEY, CDR2 SMNVEV (reference sequence). This TCR was sampled from a woman under 30 with acute or convalescent COVID-19. The sample comprised peripheral blood. The rearrangement links TRBV27 to TRBJ2-7, with 10 bases fitting TRBD2. CDR3 region: CASRASGGEQYF. In nucleotides, the CDR3 is TGTGCCAGCAGGGCTAGCGGGGGCGAGCAGTACTTC.